This TCR beta chain was observed in a study of T cell responses to AZD1222 COVID-19 vaccine. Notes on the study in general: As reported, nearly half of all spike-specific TCRs target variant regions that are unmutated. Repertoire sampling was restricted to post-peak T cell response timepoints. Baseline testing showed seropositivity in only a handful of AZD1222 recipients.

The germline V gene has CDR1 KGHDR and CDR2 SFDVKD. CDR3 length equals 15 residues. V lost 0 bases to trimming and J lost 1 base, with 8 bases between them. Method: immunoSEQ multiplex PCR; TCRdb's copy keeps in-frame clones and lacks some. This sample has about 100,000 clones, with about 90% found just once. Turning to this clone: Its antigen is not identified.

The sequencing used peripheral blood, collected on day 0 of MenACWY control vaccination. The rearrangement links TRBV24-1 to TRBJ1-1; no definite D call. The receptor comes from an adult in good health. CDR3 residues: CATSDLEQSNTEAFF. The CDR3 DNA reads as TGTGCCACCAGTGATTTGGAGCAGTCGAACACTGAAGCTTTCTTT.